These 22 T cell receptor beta chains originate from one sample sequenced in a study of shared clonotypes between healthy human individuals. TCRdb's table, derived via immunoSEQ multiplex PCR, lists solely in-frame clones and lacks some. The sample gives 950,000 to 1,100,000 clones, roughly 80% of which show up once; approximately 1.5% is in the top ten. Sequencing was performed on memory CD4+ T cells sorted from blood. The subset here: CD45RA-negative fraction. All receptors derive from a man aged 18 to 30 in good health.

Turning to this clone: A much more abundant neighbour one base away suggests this may be a read error. Distinct nucleotide sequences in the sample also encode this CDR3. The chain employs TRBV9 and TRBJ2-2; 8 bases are a match to TRBD1. The CDR3 runs 16 residues. CDR1 is SGDLS, CDR2 YYNGEE, per germline. The CDR3 sequence is CASSKRGQGNTGELFF. CDR3 nucleotides: TGTGCCAGCAGCAAGAGAGGACAGGGAAACACCGGAGAGCTGTTTTTT.

This clone was counted a few times. Sequence at one end of the junction differs from germline and may be a read error. The V and J genes are TRBV5-1 and TRBJ1-2; TRBD1 matches 7 bases. CDR1 SGHRS and CDR2 YFSETQ come from the germline V gene. The CDR3 runs 15 residues. DNA for the CDR3: TGCGCCAGCACCTTGAGAGAGGGGGCAGGTTATGGCTACACCTTC. Its protein product is CASTLREGAGYGYTF. Full variable domain (missing parts from reference TRBV5-1 and TRBJ1-2): KAGVTQTPRYLIKTRGQQVTLSCSPISGHRSVSWYQQTPGQGLQFLFEYFSETQRNKGNFPGRFSGRQFSNSRSEMNVSTLELGDSALYLCASTLREGAGYGYTFGSGTRLTVV.

CDR3 residues: CAWSRDGNSPLHF. The CDR3 DNA is TGTGCCTGGAGTCGGGACGGGAATTCACCCCTCCACTTT. The chain combines TRBV30 with TRBJ1-6; weak D call: TRBD1 (5 bases). V was pared by 2 bases and J by 7 bases, with 9 bases between. Germline V CDR1 and CDR2: GTSNPN, SVGIG (reference sequence). The CDR3 loop spans 13 amino acids.

The V gene is TRBV5-1, the J gene TRBJ2-5; D not certain. Germline CDR1 and CDR2: SGHRS and YFSETQ. V was pared by 0 bases and J by 4 bases, with 13 bases between. This CDR3 spans 15 amino acids. The DNA for the CDR3 is TGCGCCAGCAGCTTGGGGACGATTAGAGGAGAGACCCAGTACTTC. Protein: CASSLGTIRGETQYF.

This rearrangement joins TRBV7-8 to TRBJ1-5; D unclear. Trimming took off 5 bases at V and 0 bases at J, with 11 bases between the two ends. The CDR3 has 15 amino acids. Germline V gene data show CDR1 as SGHVS and CDR2 as FQNEAQ. This CDR3 is CASSLDLISNQPQHF. The CDR3 nucleotides are TGTGCCAGCAGCCTGGACCTGATTAGCAATCAGCCCCAGCATTTT.

The rearrangement links TRBV5-1 to TRBJ1-2; maybe TRBD1 (5 bases). The V end was cut by 0 bases, the J end by 8 bases, with 17 bases between. The CDR3 has 15 residues. Germline V gene lookup returns CDR1 SGHRS and CDR2 YFSETQ. Here the CDR3 DNA reads TGCGCCAGCAGCTTGGAAGTTTGGGGCACGGAAGGCTACACCTTC. This sequence encodes CASSLEVWGTEGYTF.

The V gene is TRBV28, the J gene TRBJ1-3; the D gene is possibly TRBD1 (5 bases). Trimming removed 2 bases at V and 2 bases at J, with 13 bases between. The CDR3 is made up of 16 amino acids. Germline V gene sequence: CDR1 MDHEN, CDR2 SYDVKM. The CDR3 nucleotides are TGTGCCAGCAGTTTAGCCTCAGGGACTCCTGGAAACACCATATATTTT. It translates to CASSLASGTPGNTIYF.

This chain links TRBV28 with TRBJ2-7; D unclear. CDR1 and CDR2 (germline): MDHEN, SYDVKM. The CDR3 contains 12 residues. The ends were cut back, 3 bases at V and 6 bases at J, with 9 bases in the middle. CDR3 sequence reads: CASSFYGFEQYF. The CDR3 DNA reads as TGTGCCAGCAGTTTTTATGGTTTCGAGCAGTACTTC.

The chain joins TRBV15 to TRBJ2-4; 9 positions match TRBD1. Germline assignment: CDR1 LNHNV and CDR2 YYDKDF (reference sequence). The V segment lost 6 bases and the J segment 0 bases; nucleotides outside the gene matches: 9. This CDR3 region has 17 residues. The CDR3 spells CATRTGGLGLAKNIQYF. For the CDR3, the DNA is TGTGCCACCAGGACAGGGGGTCTAGGGCTAGCCAAAAACATTCAGTACTTC.

This clone was detected only once. The rearrangement uses TRBV25-1 and TRBJ1-3; D is uncertain. The CDR3 has 14 amino acids. Deletions cut 7 bases from V and 3 bases from J, with 13 bases between. Germline V gene sequence: CDR1 MGHDK, CDR2 SYGVNS. The CDR3 DNA reads as TGTGCCAGCACTGGACTCGGAGGTGGAAACACCATATATTTT. Translated: CASTGLGGGNTIYF. Looking up the rest from reference TRBV25-1 and TRBJ1-3 gives the full variable domain: EADIYQTPRYLVIGTGKKITLECSQTMGHDKMYWYQQDPGMELHLIHYSYGVNSTEKGDLSSESTVSRIRTEHFPLTLESARPSHTSQYLCASTGLGGGNTIYFGEGSWLTVV.

This chain uses TRBV5-1 with TRBJ1-5; unclear D gene. Germline values: CDR1 SGHRS, CDR2 YFSETQ. V was trimmed by 1 base and J by 6 bases, leaving 14 bases between them. The CDR3 consists of 15 residues. CDR3 bases: TGCGCCAGCAGCTTGATGGGCACGCACGGTCAGCCCCAGCATTTT. Translating gives CASSLMGTHGQPQHF.

The chain links TRBV7-9 to TRBJ2-7, with a weak D call TRBD2 (6 bases). The CDR3 loop spans 15 amino acids. Germline CDR1 and CDR2: SEHNR and FQNEAQ (reference sequence). V was shortened by 3 bases and J by 5 bases, with 17 bases between the two germline ends. The CDR3 nucleotides are TGTGCCAGCAGCTTTCCGAGACTAGGTCCCCACGAGCAGTACTTC. Protein product: CASSFPRLGPHEQYF. Filled out from reference TRBV7-9 and TRBJ2-7, the complete variable domain reads DTGVSQNPRHKITKRGQNVTFRCDPISEHNRLYWYRQTLGQGPEFLTYFQNEAQLEKSRLLSDRFSAERPKGSFSTLEIQRTEQGDSAMYLCASSFPRLGPHEQYFGPGTRLTVT.

This clone was found many times. The rearrangement uses TRBV9 and TRBJ2-7; TRBD1 matches at 7 bases. Germline CDR1 and CDR2: SGDLS and YYNGEE. The CDR3 totals 14 residues. The junction had 2 bases not matched to a gene; V was cut back by 1 base and J by 1 base. The CDR3 DNA follows: TGTGCCAGCAGCGTATTGGGACAGTCCTACGAGCAGTACTTC. Translation: CASSVLGQSYEQYF.

The count of this clone is one. The chain combines TRBV6-1 with TRBJ2-7; TRBD2 matches at 7 bases. V dropped 10 bases and J dropped 2; count of bases not matched to a gene: 8. The CDR3 is 13 amino acids. Germline V CDR1 and CDR2: MNHNS, SASEGT. In DNA, the CDR3 is TGTGCCACCCATTGGGGGGGAACCTACGAGCAGTACTTC. Translated, it gives CATHWGGTYEQYF.

Regarding this clone: The same CDR3 can be traced to other DNA sequences in this sample. This chain uses TRBV11-2 with TRBJ2-3; the D gene is possibly TRBD1 (6 bases). Germline V gene lookup returns CDR1 SGHAT and CDR2 FQNNGV. V lost 5 bases and J 0 bases, leaving 9 bases between the germline ends. CDR3 length: 14 residues. Here the CDR3 reads CASSQRGSTDTQYF. The CDR3 coding sequence is TGTGCCAGCAGCCAGAGGGGGAGCACAGATACGCAGTATTTT. Together with reference TRBV11-2 and TRBJ2-3, the CDR3 gives the full variable domain: EAGVAQSPRYKIIEKRQSVAFWCNPISGHATLYWYQQILGQGPKLLIQFQNNGVVDDSQLPKDRFSAERLKGVDSTLKIQPAKLEDSAVYLCASSQRGSTDTQYFGPGTRLTVL.

The sample holds many counts of this clone. The chain joins TRBV4-1 to TRBJ1-6; 8 bases line up with TRBD1. CDR3 length: 15 residues. Trimming at V came to 1 base and at J to 4 bases, leaving 0 bases not matched to a gene. CDR1 and CDR2 (germline): MGHRA, YSYEKL. CDR3 residues: CASSQGDRYNSPLHF. CDR3 nucleotides: TGCGCCAGCAGCCAAGGGGACAGGTATAATTCACCCCTCCACTTT.

This chain uses TRBV29-1 with TRBJ2-7, with D possibly being TRBD1 (6 bases). CDR1 and CDR2 from the germline V gene are SQVTM and ANQGSEA. V was shortened by 1 base and J by 3 bases, with 19 bases between the two germline ends. This CDR3 comprises 16 residues. The CDR3 is CSVEVQLPGTLYEQYF. The CDR3 DNA reads as TGCAGCGTTGAAGTCCAATTGCCAGGGACACTCTACGAGCAGTACTTC.

The table lists this clone with a count of one. The rearrangement joins TRBV5-1 to TRBJ2-2; 8 nucleotides line up with TRBD1. CDR1 and CDR2 from the germline V gene are SGHRS and YFSETQ. The CDR3 length is 15 residues. Trimming removed 3 bases from V and 10 bases from J; junction bases left unmatched: 11. CDR3 loop: CASSSQGAVIEELFF. For the CDR3, the DNA is TGCGCCAGCAGCTCCCAGGGGGCGGTGATCGAGGAGCTGTTTTTT.

The chain is built from TRBV7-2 and TRBJ1-2, with D possibly matching TRBD1 (5 bases). Germline V gene sequence: CDR1 SGHTA, CDR2 FQGNSA. V dropped 1 base and J dropped 6 bases, with 15 bases sitting between them. CDR3 size: 15 residues. CDR3 sequence (DNA): TGTGCCAGCAGCTTAGGCTCCCGGCAGGGCCATGGCTACACCTTC. Translation: CASSLGSRQGHGYTF.

This clone was counted a few times. The gene calls are TRBV5-1 and TRBJ2-3, with 9 bases matching TRBD1. Germline values: CDR1 SGHRS, CDR2 YFSETQ. This CDR3 contains 13 residues. V shed 5 bases and J 2 bases; nucleotides not matched to a gene: 0. As DNA, the CDR3 is TGCGCCAGCAGACAGGGGGCCACAGATACGCAGTATTTT. It specifies CASRQGATDTQYF.

Details on this clone: Since a much larger clone is just one base distant, this may be a read error. The sample carries other DNA sequences with the same CDR3. V and J are TRBV2 and TRBJ1-2; 11 nucleotides line up with TRBD1. Germline trimming cut 6 bases from V and 3 bases from J; bases unmatched to any gene: 0. In germline, CDR1 is SNHLY, CDR2 FYNNEI. CDR3 length equals 13 residues. DNA for the CDR3: TGTGCCAGCAGGGGACAGGGGGACTATGGCTACACCTTC. Its protein is CASRGQGDYGYTF.

The V and J genes are TRBV6-1 and TRBJ1-5; D uncertain. Trimming pared 2 bases from V and 3 bases from J, leaving 8 bases between. This CDR3 is built from 14 residues. CDR1 MNHNS and CDR2 SASEGT come from the germline V gene. The CDR3 here is CASSELTVNQPQHF. The CDR3 DNA sequence: TGTGCCAGCAGTGAATTAACCGTCAATCAGCCCCAGCATTTT.